This T cell receptor beta chain was recorded in a study of OX40 agonist ivuxolimab in advanced cancers. Broader study findings: Fewer expanded clones were found on average in CD4+ than in CD8+ T cells.

This clone has a single count. Its matching antigen is unknown. The repertoire was sequenced with immunoSEQ multiplex PCR; TCRdb's copy has only in-frame clones and lacks some. The profile shows about 73,000 clones, 85% to 90% of them singletons. With baseline, cycle 4 day 1, and cycle 7 day 1 as timepoints, blood was sampled. Trimming took 4 bases from V and 0 from J, leaving 11 bases between them. The CDR3 covers 14 residues. Per the germline V gene, CDR1 is SGHRS and CDR2 is YFSETQ. The chain employs TRBV5-1 and TRBJ2-7; D assignment may be TRBD1 or TRBD2 (6 bases each). Here the sequenced sample was CD4+ or CD8+ T cells sorted from blood, taken in a trial of the OX40 agonist ivuxolimab. The receptor comes from an adult with an advanced solid tumor such as melanoma, head and neck, liver or kidney cancer. CDR3 loop: CASSTGGLSYEQYF. In nucleotides, the CDR3 is TGCGCCAGCAGCACTGGGGGGCTCTCCTACGAGCAGTACTTC.